Listed below are T cell receptor beta chains from one sample, sequenced in a study of preoperative IRX-2 immunotherapy in early breast cancer. Some clones are missing from TCRdb's copy, which holds only in-frame ones; the method was immunoSEQ multiplex PCR. The sample yields roughly 25,000 clones, 75% to 90% seen once. The sample here was tumor tissue, taken after IRX-2 immunotherapy. The receptors stem from a human donor with breast cancer. Both conserved end residues are part of each CDR3. A D gene is named only where the DNA matches it firmly. Expanded clones get a size class; other rows say once, few or many, or leave the size out.

V: TRBV9
J: TRBJ1-3
D: -
size: -
length: 16
CDR3: CTSSERWGDAVNTIYF
DNA: TGTACCAGCAGCGAAAGGTGGGGGGACGCTGTAAACACCATATATTTT

V: TRBV6-5
J: TRBJ2-7
D: -
size: -
length: 13
CDR3: CASRSTSSYEQYF
DNA: TGTGCCAGTCGCTCAACAAGCTCCTACGAGCAGTACTTC

V: TRBV6-1
J: TRBJ2-2
D: TRBD2
size: -
length: 14
CDR3: CASSEGTSVGELFF
DNA: TGTGCCAGCAGTGAGGGGACTAGCGTCGGGGAGCTGTTTTTT

V: TRBV19
J: TRBJ2-3
D: TRBD2
size: -
length: 18
CDR3: CASSSGLAGGQGMDTQYF
DNA: TGTGCCAGTAGTTCCGGACTAGCGGGGGGGCAAGGAATGGATACGCAGTATTTT

V: TRBV5-1
J: TRBJ2-5
D: TRBD2
size: -
length: 17
CDR3: CASSFGGTSGDQETQYF
DNA: TGCGCCAGCAGCTTTGGAGGGACTAGCGGAGACCAAGAGACCCAGTACTTC

V: TRBV10-1
J: TRBJ2-7
D: TRBD1
size: -
length: 12
CDR3: CASSGTGLEQYF
DNA: TGCGCCAGCAGTGGGACAGGACTCGAGCAGTACTTC

V: TRBV7-7
J: TRBJ2-7
D: -
size: -
length: 14
CDR3: CASSPRTGSYEQYF
DNA: TGTGCCAGCAGCCCAAGGACTGGTTCGTACGAGCAGTACTTC

V: TRBV28
J: TRBJ1-3
D: TRBD1
size: once
length: 15
CDR3: CASSTGGLRGNTIYF
DNA: TGTGCCAGCAGTACAGGGGGTTTAAGGGGAAACACCATATATTTT

V: TRBV21-1
J: TRBJ1-2
D: -
size: -
length: 15
CDR3: CASSTSLWPTYGYTF
DNA: TGTGCCAGCAGCACCTCATTGTGGCCCACCTATGGCTACACCTTC

V: TRBV10-2
J: TRBJ2-1
D: TRBD2
size: -
length: 14
CDR3: CASRPTSAYNEQFF
DNA: TGCGCCAGCAGGCCGACTAGCGCCTACAATGAGCAGTTCTTC

V: TRBV28
J: TRBJ1-6
D: TRBD1
size: -
length: 15
CDR3: CASVDWTGDNSPLHF
DNA: TGTGCCAGCGTCGACTGGACAGGGGATAATTCACCCCTCCACTTT

V: TRBV2
J: TRBJ2-2
D: -
size: -
length: 13
CDR3: CASGREPTGELFF
DNA: TGTGCCAGCGGCAGGGAACCTACCGGGGAGCTGTTTTTT

V: TRBV7-6
J: TRBJ1-5
D: TRBD1
size: -
length: 14
CDR3: CASSSRQGGQPQHF
DNA: TGTGCCAGCAGCTCTAGACAGGGGGGACAGCCCCAGCATTTT

V: TRBV7-9
J: TRBJ2-3
D: -
size: -
length: 15
CDR3: CASSLSAGVADTQYF
DNA: TGTGCCAGCAGCTTAAGCGCGGGTGTGGCAGATACGCAGTATTTT

V: TRBV28
J: TRBJ1-1
D: -
size: -
length: 12
CDR3: CASSLYAAEAFF
DNA: TGTGCCAGCAGTTTATACGCCGCTGAAGCTTTCTTT

V: TRBV6-5
J: TRBJ1-2
D: -
size: -
length: 14
CDR3: CASRGRQLGGGYTF
DNA: TGTGCCAGCAGAGGCAGACAGCTGGGGGGTGGCTACACCTTC

V: TRBV5-1
J: TRBJ2-4
D: -
size: -
length: 16
CDR3: CASRAPGFLAKNIQYF
DNA: TGCGCCAGCAGGGCCCCCGGATTCCTAGCCAAAAACATTCAGTACTTC

V: TRBV14
J: TRBJ1-1
D: -
size: -
length: 13
CDR3: CASRWGRNTEAFF
DNA: TGTGCCAGCAGGTGGGGCAGGAACACTGAAGCTTTCTTT

V: TRBV5-1
J: TRBJ1-1
D: -
size: -
length: 14
CDR3: CASSLGELNTEAFF
DNA: TGCGCCAGCAGCTTGGGAGAGTTGAACACTGAAGCTTTCTTT

V: TRBV19
J: TRBJ1-5
D: -
size: -
length: 13
CDR3: CASTIDGYQPQHF
DNA: TGTGCCAGTACCATAGACGGATATCAGCCCCAGCATTTT

V: TRBV10-3
J: TRBJ2-7
D: TRBD2
size: -
length: 16
CDR3: CAISESAGGLIYEQYF
DNA: TGTGCCATCAGTGAGTCCGCGGGGGGCTTAATTTACGAGCAGTACTTC

V: TRBV11-2
J: TRBJ1-3
D: -
size: -
length: 16
CDR3: CASSLDSRTSGNTIYF
DNA: TGTGCCAGCAGCTTAGATTCCCGGACCTCTGGAAACACCATATATTTT

V: TRBV19
J: TRBJ1-4
D: -
size: -
length: 15
CDR3: CASSSPPAGYEKLFF
DNA: TGTGCCAGTAGTTCCCCCCCCGCGGGTTATGAAAAACTGTTTTTT

V: TRBV5-6
J: TRBJ2-1
D: -
size: -
length: 12
CDR3: CASSLLVREQFF
DNA: TGTGCCAGCAGCTTACTGGTACGTGAGCAGTTCTTC

V: TRBV4-2
J: TRBJ2-6
D: -
size: -
length: 16
CDR3: CASSQEGGLGANVLTF
DNA: TGTGCCAGCAGCCAAGAGGGGGGACTTGGGGCCAACGTCCTGACTTTC

V: TRBV5-4
J: TRBJ2-3
D: TRBD2
size: -
length: 14
CDR3: CASSSAGGGDTQYF
DNA: TGTGCCAGCAGCTCTGCGGGGGGCGGGGATACGCAGTATTTT

V: TRBV10-2
J: TRBJ1-5
D: -
size: -
length: 13
CDR3: CASSGRAGQPQHF
DNA: TGCGCCAGCAGTGGAAGGGCTGGTCAGCCCCAGCATTTT

V: TRBV29-1
J: TRBJ2-4
D: TRBD1
size: -
length: 12
CDR3: CSVGTAQNIQYF
DNA: TGCAGCGTAGGGACAGCCCAAAACATTCAGTACTTC

V: TRBV4-3
J: TRBJ2-2
D: -
size: -
length: 14
CDR3: CASSQENSLRELFF
DNA: TGCGCCAGCAGCCAAGAGAATAGTTTGAGGGAGCTGTTTTTT

V: TRBV5-6
J: TRBJ2-7
D: TRBD1
size: -
length: 13
CDR3: CASSADRGRQQYF
DNA: TGTGCCAGCAGCGCGGACAGGGGGCGGCAGCAGTACTTC

V: TRBV5-8
J: TRBJ2-1
D: -
size: -
length: 11
CDR3: CASSWGHEQFF
DNA: TGTGCCAGCAGCTGGGGCCATGAGCAGTTCTTC

V: TRBV9
J: TRBJ1-5
D: TRBD1
size: few
length: 14
CDR3: CASSTGQGYQPQHF
DNA: TGTGCCAGCAGCACCGGACAGGGATATCAGCCCCAGCATTTT

V: TRBV10-2
J: TRBJ2-4
D: -
size: -
length: 13
CDR3: CASTGGAKNIQYF
DNA: TGCGCCAGCACCGGAGGAGCCAAAAACATTCAGTACTTC

V: TRBV6-1
J: TRBJ2-1
D: TRBD2
size: -
length: 14
CDR3: CASSLAGARHEQFF
DNA: TGTGCCAGCAGTCTAGCGGGGGCCCGGCATGAGCAGTTCTTC

V: TRBV7-8
J: TRBJ1-3
D: TRBD1
size: -
length: 14
CDR3: CASSTTGGGNTIYF
DNA: TGTGCCAGCAGCACCACAGGGGGGGGAAACACCATATATTTT

V: TRBV27
J: TRBJ2-3
D: -
size: -
length: 16
CDR3: CASSRGAVPLSDTQYF
DNA: TGTGCCAGCAGCCGGGGGGCGGTCCCCCTCTCAGATACGCAGTATTTT

V: TRBV15
J: TRBJ1-1
D: -
size: -
length: 12
CDR3: CATSRRGTEAFF
DNA: TGTGCCACCAGCAGACGAGGGACTGAAGCTTTCTTT

V: TRBV7-9
J: TRBJ1-2
D: TRBD1
size: -
length: 13
CDR3: CASSLEQGRGYTF
DNA: TGTGCCAGCAGCTTAGAACAGGGGCGAGGCTACACCTTC

V: TRBV27
J: TRBJ2-5
D: -
size: -
length: 13
CDR3: CASSTRTGETQYF
DNA: TGTGCCAGCAGTACTAGGACCGGGGAGACCCAGTACTTC

V: TRBV18
J: TRBJ2-5
D: TRBD1
size: once
length: 17
CDR3: CASSRGTGDLYQETQYF
DNA: TGTGCCAGCTCAAGAGGGACAGGGGACCTGTACCAAGAGACCCAGTACTTC

V: TRBV10-1
J: TRBJ2-2
D: TRBD1
size: -
length: 14
CDR3: CASKSRGRSGELFF
DNA: TGCGCCAGCAAGAGCAGGGGGCGATCCGGGGAGCTGTTTTTT

V: TRBV11-2
J: TRBJ1-3
D: -
size: -
length: 16
CDR3: CASSSGTPLYGNTIYF
DNA: TGTGCCAGCAGCTCCGGGACCCCGCTCTACGGAAACACCATATATTTT